This is a list of T cell receptor beta chains from one sample in a study of spatial heterogeneity in lung cancer. TCRdb used MiXCR to reprocess the 5' RACE reads, holding one entry per CDR3 protein. The table records about 1,600 distinct CDR3 sequences, about a quarter of them present only once. Sequenced here: PBMCs, sampled at surgery. The receptors stem from a male donor with early-stage non-small cell lung cancer. Both conserved end residues are part of each CDR3. D genes are given only for firm matches. Expanded clones get a size class; other rows say once, few or many, or leave the size out.

clone size: few
V gene: TRBV4-3
J gene: TRBJ2-4
D gene: .
CDR3 protein: CASSQDLVSDELAKNIQYF
CDR3 DNA: TGCGCCAGCAGCCAAGATCTCGTGTCGGATGAACTAGCCAAAAACATTCAGTACTTC

clone size: .
V gene: TRBV24-1
J gene: TRBJ2-2
D gene: .
CDR3 protein: CATSDPGRGGTGELFF
CDR3 DNA: TGTGCCACCAGTGACCCGGGCCGAGGAGGGACCGGGGAGCTGTTTTTT

clone size: many
V gene: TRBV5-4
J gene: TRBJ2-6
D gene: TRBD1
CDR3 protein: CASSPTDRASGANVLTF
CDR3 DNA: TGTGCCAGCAGCCCAACCGACAGGGCCTCTGGGGCCAACGTCCTGACTTTC

clone size: .
V gene: TRBV24-1
J gene: TRBJ2-1
D gene: TRBD1
CDR3 protein: CATSDLGDGTGNEQFF
CDR3 DNA: TGTGCCACCAGTGACCTAGGGGACGGGACAGGGAACGAGCAGTTCTTC

clone size: medium-sized
V gene: TRBV11-2
J gene: TRBJ2-5
D gene: .
CDR3 protein: CASSFGETQYF
CDR3 DNA: TGTGCCAGCAGCTTCGGGGAGACCCAGTACTTC

clone size: .
V gene: TRBV7-3
J gene: TRBJ2-3
D gene: TRBD2
CDR3 protein: CASSLGSGGSMADTQYF
CDR3 DNA: TGTGCCAGCAGCTTAGGCTCGGGGGGATCGATGGCAGATACGCAGTATTTT

clone size: .
V gene: TRBV7-2
J gene: TRBJ2-7
D gene: .
CDR3 protein: CASSERVFAYEQYF
CDR3 DNA: TGTGCCAGCAGCGAAAGGGTTTTCGCCTACGAGCAGTACTTC

clone size: large
V gene: TRBV4-2
J gene: TRBJ2-7
D gene: TRBD2
CDR3 protein: CAAGLAGREQYF
CDR3 DNA: TGTGCGGCGGGACTAGCGGGACGTGAGCAGTACTTC

clone size: medium-sized
V gene: TRBV9
J gene: TRBJ2-1
D gene: .
CDR3 protein: CASSVEAPFGSYNEQFF
CDR3 DNA: TGTGCCAGCAGCGTAGAGGCTCCCTTCGGGTCCTACAATGAGCAGTTCTTC

clone size: large
V gene: TRBV5-1
J gene: TRBJ1-2
D gene: .
CDR3 protein: CASSWDKTYGYTF
CDR3 DNA: TGCGCCAGCAGCTGGGACAAGACTTATGGCTACACTTTC

clone size: many
V gene: TRBV5-1
J gene: TRBJ2-5
D gene: .
CDR3 protein: CASSHQETQYF
CDR3 DNA: TGCGCCAGCAGCCATCAAGAGACCCAGTACTTC

clone size: large
V gene: TRBV7-9
J gene: TRBJ2-7
D gene: .
CDR3 protein: CASSNRDFGSYEQYF
CDR3 DNA: TGTGCCAGCAGCAACCGGGACTTTGGCTCCTACGAGCAGTACTTC

clone size: hyperexpanded
V gene: TRBV18
J gene: TRBJ2-7
D gene: .
CDR3 protein: CASSTGNEQYF
CDR3 DNA: TGTGCCAGCTCTACAGGGAACGAGCAGTACTTC

clone size: medium-sized
V gene: TRBV27
J gene: TRBJ2-7
D gene: .
CDR3 protein: CASTNRYTYEQYF
CDR3 DNA: TGTGCCAGCACAAACAGGTACACCTACGAGCAGTACTTC

clone size: .
V gene: TRBV6-6
J gene: TRBJ2-1
D gene: .
CDR3 protein: CASRPGTGTLNEQFF
CDR3 DNA: TGTGCCAGCAGACCCGGGACGGGCACTTTAAATGAGCAGTTCTTC

clone size: .
V gene: TRBV29-1
J gene: TRBJ2-1
D gene: TRBD2
CDR3 protein: CSVRGLAGLNNEQFF
CDR3 DNA: TGCAGCGTTCGCGGACTAGCGGGGCTAAACAATGAGCAGTTCTTC

clone size: .
V gene: TRBV7-9
J gene: TRBJ2-7
D gene: .
CDR3 protein: CASSSDTTEQYF
CDR3 DNA: TGTGCCAGCAGCTCGGACACAACCGAGCAGTACTTC

clone size: many
V gene: TRBV20-1
J gene: TRBJ1-5
D gene: .
CDR3 protein: CSASRGLGNQPQHF
CDR3 DNA: TGCAGTGCTAGTAGGGGATTGGGCAATCAGCCCCAGCATTTT

clone size: medium-sized
V gene: TRBV30
J gene: TRBJ2-7
D gene: .
CDR3 protein: CAWSRAYQDEQYF
CDR3 DNA: TGTGCCTGGAGTAGGGCCTACCAGGACGAGCAGTACTTC

clone size: medium-sized
V gene: TRBV6-6
J gene: TRBJ2-2
D gene: TRBD1
CDR3 protein: CASSYVQGQVGELFF
CDR3 DNA: TGTGCCAGCAGTTACGTCCAGGGACAGGTCGGGGAGCTGTTTTTT